The next 16 T cell receptor beta chains were all read from a single sample in a study of vaccination and CD4 T cells after COVID-19. Cultured CD4+ T cells had their DNA profiled by the Oncomine TCR Beta short-read assay. TCRdb re-called the PCR reads with MiXCR, one entry per CDR3 protein. In the table there are 11,000 or so distinct CDR3 sequences, over 45% of which are singletons. Antigen specificity for these receptors is unknown. Treatment meaning: roughly nine-day PBMC culture with coronavirus spike peptide pools or control peptides (ViraFEST assay). The source material was CD4+ T cells from blood, cultured in vitro. These receptors all come from a human donor who had recovered from COVID-19.

This clonotype was seen more than once but under ten times. The V and J genes are TRBV15 and TRBJ1-3, with TRBD1 as a possible D gene (6 bases). This CDR3 contains 14 residues. V lost 4 bases and J 0 bases, leaving 7 bases between the germline ends. Germline V gene lookup returns CDR1 LNHNV and CDR2 YYDKDF (reference sequence). The CDR3 DNA reads as TGTGCCACCAGCATGACAGGCTCTGGAAACACCATATATTTT. Amino acids: CATSMTGSGNTIYF.

This sequence joins TRBV7-2 and TRBJ1-3, with D possibly being TRBD1 (5 bases). The CDR3 contains 15 residues. V was cut by 3 bases and J by 2 bases, with 11 bases left in between. Germline loops: CDR1 SGHTA, CDR2 FQGNSA. CDR3 bases: TGTGCCAGCAGCTTGCGGGGGTCCACTGGAAACACCATATATTTT. This encodes CASSLRGSTGNTIYF.

The V and J genes are TRBV3-1 and TRBJ2-5, with D maybe TRBD1 (6 bases). Trimming took 4 bases from V and 5 from J, leaving 14 bases between them. This CDR3 comprises 14 residues. Germline values: CDR1 LGHDT, CDR2 YNNKEL (reference sequence). CDR3 nucleotides: TGTGCCAGCAGCCCCTCACAGGGCATGGAGACCCAGTACTTC. The encoded protein is CASSPSQGMETQYF.

The chain employs TRBV18 and TRBJ2-2; a possible D gene is TRBD1 (6 bases). Trimming took 3 bases from V and 7 from J, leaving 18 bases between them. The CDR3 consists of 16 residues. Germline V CDR1 and CDR2: KGHSH, LQKENI. CDR3 loop: CASSPLFAGADGELFF. The CDR3 DNA reads TGTGCCAGCTCACCTCTTTTCGCAGGGGCGGACGGGGAGCTGTTTTTT.

This clonotype was detected only a few times. V is TRBV15 and J is TRBJ2-5, with unresolved D. Germline V CDR1 and CDR2: LNHNV, YYDKDF (reference sequence). V shed 1 base and J shed 5 bases, with 14 bases lying between them. The CDR3 totals 15 residues. CDR3 coding DNA: TGTGCCACCAGCAGAGGACCCCCGGTGGAGGAGACCCAGTACTTC. It yields the protein CATSRGPPVEETQYF.

This clonotype showed up just a few times. The J gene is TRBJ1-1, the V gene TRBV12-3 or TRBV12-4; the D gene is possibly TRBD1 (5 bases). This CDR3 spans 12 amino acids. The CDR3 DNA sequence: TGTCCGCCCACCCCCGGGGCCTTTGAAGCTTTCTTT. Amino acids: CPPTPGAFEAFF.

The gene calls are TRBV2 and TRBJ2-1; D gene ambiguous. V lost 7 bases and J 0 bases, leaving 13 bases between the germline ends. The CDR3 runs 15 residues. Germline lookup yields CDR1 SNHLY and CDR2 FYNNEI. This chain's CDR3 is CASTYSHSSYNEQFF. CDR3 nucleotide sequence: TGTGCCAGCACCTACAGTCATAGCTCCTACAATGAGCAGTTCTTC.

The genes are TRBV15 and TRBJ2-5; 9 bases align to TRBD2. The length of the CDR3 is 17 residues. CDR1 and CDR2 from the germline V gene are LNHNV and YYDKDF (reference sequence). J was trimmed by 1 base and V by 1 base; bases with no gene match: 7. The CDR3 is CATSRAGRAGGQETQYF. For the CDR3, the DNA is TGTGCCACCAGCAGAGCGGGAAGAGCGGGGGGCCAAGAGACCCAGTACTTC.

This clonotype has more than one count but fewer than ten. This chain connects TRBV18 to TRBJ2-5; D not certain. Germline assignment: CDR1 KGHSH and CDR2 LQKENI. V dropped 0 bases and J dropped 5 bases, with 7 bases sitting between them. This CDR3 has 13 residues. The CDR3 spells CASSPPLGETQYF. CDR3 coding DNA: TGTGCCAGCTCACCACCCCTAGGGGAGACCCAGTACTTC.

The table lists this clonotype with a few counts. The V and J genes are TRBV5-1 and TRBJ2-5; 9 bases fit TRBD2. Per the germline V gene, CDR1 is SGHRS and CDR2 is YFSETQ. Trimming cost V 0 bases and J 1 base; bases outside gene matches: 4. The CDR3 is 16 residues long. The CDR3 DNA sequence: TGCGCCAGCAGCTTGGCGCCAGCGGGGGGCCAAGAGACCCAGTACTTC. As protein: CASSLAPAGGQETQYF.

This clonotype showed up just a few times. The chain recombines TRBV28 with TRBJ2-5; 13 bases line up with TRBD2. V lost 5 bases to trimming and J lost 7 bases; unmatched junction nucleotides: 7. This CDR3 has 15 residues. The germline gives CDR1 MDHEN, CDR2 SYDVKM. The CDR3 DNA reads as TGTGCCAGCAGTACGACTAGCGGGGGGCAGCTGACCCAGTACTTC. Translating gives CASSTTSGGQLTQYF.

V is TRBV11-3 and J is TRBJ2-5; tentative D call: TRBD1 (5 bases). Germline V CDR1 and CDR2: SGHNT, YENEEA. V lost 7 bases to trimming and J lost 5 bases, with 23 bases between them. The CDR3 sequence is 16 residues long. The CDR3 DNA sequence: TGTGCCAGCACCCTGGGGCCTTTTCAGTTCGAGGAGACCCAGTACTTC. Its translation: CASTLGPFQFEETQYF.

V gene TRBV6-2 or TRBV6-3 combines with J gene TRBJ2-1; 13 bases align to TRBD2. J gave up 3 bases and V 0 bases, and 2 bases lay outside the gene matches. Germline CDR1 reads MNHEY; CDR2 reads SVGEGT. The CDR3 totals 17 residues. This chain's CDR3 is CASSYSGTSGVYNEQFF. The CDR3 DNA follows: TGTGCCAGCAGTTACTCCGGGACTAGCGGGGTCTACAATGAGCAGTTCTTC.

The rearrangement joins TRBV20-1 to TRBJ1-2; perhaps TRBD1 as D (5 bases). The V end lost 8 bases, the J end lost 4 bases, and 14 bases lay between the germline ends. From germline, CDR1 is DFQATT and CDR2 SNEGSKA (reference sequence). CDR3 size: 12 residues. CDR3 sequence (DNA): TGCAGTCCCGGGGGGGTCTCCTATGGCTACACCTTC. This encodes CSPGGVSYGYTF.

The V call is TRBV5-1, the J call TRBJ2-6, with 7 bases aligning to TRBD2. Germline loops: CDR1 SGHRS, CDR2 YFSETQ. With V trimmed by 1 base and J by 0 bases, 10 bases remained unmatched. The CDR3 has 19 amino acids. The CDR3 region has the DNA TGCGCCAGCAGCTTGCCGCTAGCGGCATTACCCTCTGGGGCCAACGTCCTGACTTTC. It yields the protein CASSLPLAALPSGANVLTF.

The chain links TRBV30 to TRBJ2-1; 7 nucleotides agree with TRBD1. Germline CDR1 GTSNPN, CDR2 SVGIG (reference sequence). CDR3 length equals 14 residues. CDR3 in DNA: TGTGCTGGGACAGCAGGCCCTCTCGGCAATGAGCAGTTCTTC. This codes for CAGTAGPLGNEQFF.